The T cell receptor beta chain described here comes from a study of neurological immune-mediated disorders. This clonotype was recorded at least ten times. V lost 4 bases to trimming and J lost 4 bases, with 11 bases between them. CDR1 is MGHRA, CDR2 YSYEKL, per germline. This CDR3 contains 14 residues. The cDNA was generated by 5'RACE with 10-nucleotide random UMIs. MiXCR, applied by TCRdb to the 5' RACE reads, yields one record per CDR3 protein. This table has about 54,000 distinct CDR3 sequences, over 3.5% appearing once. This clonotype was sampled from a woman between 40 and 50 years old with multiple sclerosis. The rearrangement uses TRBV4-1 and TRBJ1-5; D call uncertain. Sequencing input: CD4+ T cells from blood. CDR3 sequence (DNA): TGCGCCAGCAGCCCTATAAGTACTAATCAGCCCCAGCATTTT. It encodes CASSPISTNQPQHF.